The clone carrying this T cell receptor beta chain occurred many times. This sample is drawn from a study of tumor-infiltrating lymphocytes in oesophageal squamous cell carcinoma. The CDR3 has 13 residues. Trimming shortened V by 8 bases and J by 2 bases, and 11 bases separated the two germline ends. CDR1 and CDR2 from the germline V gene are SNHLY and FYNNEI. TCRdb independently ran MiXCR on the PCR reads; one entry per CDR3 protein. Of roughly 13,000 distinct CDR3 sequences listed, roughly 46% were seen once; the top ten hold approximately 14%. The rearrangement links TRBV2 to TRBJ2-3; the D gene could be TRBD1 or TRBD2 (5 bases each). The sequenced material came from normal esophageal tissue next to the tumor. The TCR was taken from a male donor with esophageal squamous cell carcinoma. CDR3 DNA: TGTGCCAGCCAGAGGGGATACACAGATACGCAGTATTTT. Its protein product is CASQRGYTDTQYF.